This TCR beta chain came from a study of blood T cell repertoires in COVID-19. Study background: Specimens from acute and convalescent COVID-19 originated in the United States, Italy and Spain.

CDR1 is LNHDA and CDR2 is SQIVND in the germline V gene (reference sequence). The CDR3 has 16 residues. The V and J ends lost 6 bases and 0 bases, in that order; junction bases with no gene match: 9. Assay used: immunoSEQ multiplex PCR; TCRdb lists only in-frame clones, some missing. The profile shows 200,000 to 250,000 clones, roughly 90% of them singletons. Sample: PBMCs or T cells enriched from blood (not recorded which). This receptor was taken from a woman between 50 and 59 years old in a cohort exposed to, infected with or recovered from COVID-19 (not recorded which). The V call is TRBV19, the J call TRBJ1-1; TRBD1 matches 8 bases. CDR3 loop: CASSEAGGWVNTEAFF. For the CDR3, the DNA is TGTGCCAGTAGCGAAGCAGGGGGCTGGGTGAACACTGAAGCTTTCTTT.